This T cell receptor (beta chain) appears in the sequencing data of a study of tumor-infiltrating lymphocytes in localized non-small cell lung cancer. Study-level background: Resected tumor was paired with non-adjacent uninvolved lung from the same patient. The study's findings and limits: Not all patients were TCR sequenced, owing to tissue quantity. No link was found between tumor T-cell fraction and recurrence-free survival. T-cell fraction did not differ between immunotypes IM1 and IM2.

Some clones are missing from TCRdb's copy, which holds only in-frame ones; the method was immunoSEQ multiplex PCR. Among 17,000 or so clones listed, roughly 80% were seen once. In the case of this clone: What it binds is unknown.

The material sequenced was lung tumor tissue. The clonotype comes from a human donor with non-small cell lung cancer.

CDR3 region: CASSPQDRGGNEQFF. The CDR3 region has the DNA TGTGCCAGCAGCCCCCAGGACAGGGGAGGGAATGAGCAGTTCTTC. This chain links TRBV4-2 with TRBJ2-1; TRBD1 matches 9 bases. The ends lost 4 bases at V and 7 bases at J; junction bases unmatched: 8. Germline V gene sequence: CDR1 LGHNA, CDR2 YNFKEQ. CDR3 length: 15 residues.